Below, 30 T cell receptor beta chains from the same sample are listed, as sequenced in a study of cytotoxic CD8 clonotypes in ibrutinib-treated CLL. Only in-frame clones appear in the TCRdb table, and some are missing; sequencing was by immunoSEQ multiplex PCR. Of under 200,000 clones detected, 81% appear once; the ten largest clones hold roughly 2%. This sample comprised PBMCs, obtained after 12 months of ibrutinib treatment. Source of these receptors: a human donor with chronic lymphocytic leukemia.

The chain has TRBV5-1 and TRBJ2-7; D might be TRBD2 (5 bases). The CDR3 runs 17 residues. Trimming shortened V by 4 bases and J by 2 bases, and 22 bases separated the two germline ends. Germline CDR1 is SGHRS and CDR2 is YFSETQ. The CDR3 loop is CASSAVLGVPDPYEQYF. For the CDR3, the DNA is TGCGCCAGCAGCGCGGTTCTCGGGGTCCCCGACCCCTACGAGCAGTACTTC.

The rearrangement joins TRBV2 to TRBJ2-5; TRBD2 matches 7 bases. The V and J ends lost 5 bases and 5 bases, in that order; junction bases with no gene match: 5. This CDR3 contains 13 residues. Per the germline V gene, CDR1 is SNHLY and CDR2 is FYNNEI. CDR3 in DNA: TGTGCCAGCAGTTCAGCGGGACGGGAGACCCAGTACTTC. Translation: CASSSAGRETQYF.

The chain joins TRBV19 to TRBJ2-3; no clear D gene. Germline V gene lookup returns CDR1 LNHDA and CDR2 SQIVND (reference sequence). There are 11 residues in the CDR3. The CDR3 here is CVTEPADTQYF. For the CDR3, the DNA is TGTGTGACGGAACCAGCAGATACGCAGTATTTT.

This clone was detected once. V usage is TRBV7-9 and J usage is TRBJ2-5; 7 bases fit TRBD2. Germline CDR1 reads SEHNR; CDR2 reads FQNEAQ (reference sequence). The J segment lost 5 bases and the V segment lost 5 bases, leaving 8 bases of the junction unmatched. There are 14 residues in the CDR3. CDR3 sequence reads: CASSVSGVRETQYF. CDR3 in DNA: TGTGCCAGCAGCGTCAGCGGGGTACGGGAGACCCAGTACTTC.

This chain links TRBV18 with TRBJ2-3; 10 nucleotides align to TRBD2. The CDR3 is 16 residues long. With 2 bases clipped from V and 6 bases from J, the junction kept 8 bases outside the gene matches. Germline CDR1 and CDR2: KGHSH and LQKENI. In DNA form, the CDR3 reads TGTGCCAGCTCACCAAGACTAGCGGGTCCTACCGATACGCAGTATTTT. This sequence encodes CASSPRLAGPTDTQYF.

The chain has TRBV7-2 and TRBJ2-7; D unclear. This CDR3 has 12 amino acids. Trimming cost V 2 bases and J 3 bases, with 5 bases left between them. Germline V gene lookup returns CDR1 SGHTA and CDR2 FQGNSA. The CDR3: CASSLNLYEQYF. CDR3 nucleotide sequence: TGTGCCAGCAGCTTAAATCTCTACGAGCAGTACTTC.

The gene calls are TRBV6-1 and TRBJ1-5; 10 bases match TRBD1. CDR1 and CDR2 (germline): MNHNS, SASEGT. After removal of 4 bases from V and 7 bases from J, the junction contained 13 bases not matched to a gene. This CDR3 is built from 17 residues. As DNA, the CDR3 is TGTGCCAGCAGTGCCGGGACAGGGGTCGGAGGTTTGCAGCCCCAGCATTTT. This gives the protein CASSAGTGVGGLQPQHF.

The chain couples TRBV28 to TRBJ1-4, with D unresolved. This CDR3 has 11 residues. The germline V gene has CDR1 MDHEN and CDR2 SYDVKM. Trimming took off 6 bases at V and 13 bases at J, with 12 bases between the two ends. CDR3 amino acids: CASSRSFLLFF. For the CDR3, the DNA is TGTGCCAGCAGCCGAAGTTTTCTACTGTTTTTT.

The gene calls are TRBV5-1 and TRBJ2-1, with no clear D. Germline lookup yields CDR1 SGHRS and CDR2 YFSETQ. V was clipped by 0 bases and J by 14 bases, with 12 bases between them. This CDR3 is 12 amino acids long. The CDR3 coding sequence is TGCGCCAGCAGCTTGGAAACACAACCGAAGTTCTTC. Amino acid sequence: CASSLETQPKFF. Based on the CDR3 plus reference TRBV5-1 and TRBJ2-1, the full variable domain is KAGVTQTPRYLIKTRGQQVTLSCSPISGHRSVSWYQQTPGQGLQFLFEYFSETQRNKGNFPGRFSGRQFSNSRSEMNVSTLELGDSALYLCASSLETQPKFFGPGTRLTVL.

V usage is TRBV29-1 and J usage is TRBJ2-1, with D uncertain. Trimming cost V 2 bases and J 3 bases, with 17 bases left between them. Per the germline V gene, CDR1 is SQVTM and CDR2 is ANQGSEA. The CDR3 has 16 amino acids. CDR3 coding DNA: TGCAGCGTTGAAATCGGTGGGAAGAGACACTACAATGAGCAGTTCTTC. Its protein product is CSVEIGGKRHYNEQFF.

The V call is TRBV7-6, the J call TRBJ2-1, with 9 bases lining up with TRBD2. CDR1 SGHVS and CDR2 FNYEAQ come from the germline V gene. This CDR3 is 19 amino acids long. V lost 5 bases to trimming and J lost 0 bases; unmatched junction nucleotides: 14. For the CDR3, the DNA is TGTGCCAGCAGCCGGCCTCGAAGCGGGGGGCCCAACTCCTACAATGAGCAGTTCTTC. Protein: CASSRPRSGGPNSYNEQFF.

The chain combines TRBV30 with TRBJ1-4, with TRBD1 matching 12 bases. Germline values: CDR1 GTSNPN, CDR2 SVGIG (reference sequence). V was clipped by 5 bases and J by 8 bases; unmatched bases: 3. The CDR3 is made up of 13 amino acids. The CDR3 nucleotides are TGTGCCTGGGGGACAGGGGGCAACGAAAAACTGTTTTTT. It codes for CAWGTGGNEKLFF.

A few counts support this clone. The gene calls are TRBV10-3 and TRBJ1-1; possible D gene TRBD1, 6 bases. In germline, CDR1 is ENHRY, CDR2 SYGVKD. This CDR3 spans 14 amino acids. Between the trimmed V and J ends, which lost 9 bases and 1 base, there was a span of 15 bases. CDR3 sequence reads: CAISPRGENTEAFF. CDR3 sequence (DNA): TGTGCCATTTCGCCGAGGGGGGAGAACACTGAAGCTTTCTTT.

This chain's CDR3 is CASSQYRGELDGYTF. As DNA, the CDR3 is TGCGCCAGCAGCCAATACAGGGGTGAACTCGATGGCTACACCTTC. V usage is TRBV4-3 and J usage is TRBJ1-2; 7 bases agree with TRBD1. The CDR3 has 15 amino acids. CDR1 and CDR2 (germline): LGHNA, YSLEER. V lost 2 bases and J lost 6; bases outside the gene matches: 9.

V is TRBV19 and J is TRBJ2-2; possible D gene TRBD1, 5 bases. Germline-derived CDR1 and CDR2 are LNHDA and SQIVND (reference sequence). This CDR3 region has 17 residues. V was trimmed by 5 bases and J by 4 bases, leaving 20 bases between them. CDR3: CASSSGQGAVSTGELFF. CDR3 in DNA: TGTGCCAGTAGTTCTGGGCAGGGTGCGGTGAGCACCGGGGAGCTGTTTTTT.

The chain has TRBV28 and TRBJ1-1; tentative D call: TRBD1 (6 bases). The CDR3 extends over 14 amino acids. Trimming took off 7 bases at V and 0 bases at J, with 12 bases between the two ends. Germline V lookup: CDR1 MDHEN, CDR2 SYDVKM. CDR3 region: CASIRDTMNTEAFF. The CDR3 region has the DNA TGTGCCAGCATCCGGGACACCATGAACACTGAAGCTTTCTTT.

The rearrangement links TRBV7-2 to TRBJ2-1; no definite D call. The CDR3 is 12 residues long. With 2 bases removed from V and 11 bases from J, the gap between germline ends came to 10 bases. CDR1 is SGHTA, CDR2 FQGNSA, per germline. CDR3 amino acids: CASSLNFGQQFF. In DNA form, the CDR3 reads TGTGCCAGCAGCTTAAATTTTGGGCAGCAGTTCTTC.

The genes are TRBV6-1 and TRBJ2-7; TRBD2 agrees at 14 bases. CDR1 and CDR2 from the germline V gene are MNHNS and SASEGT. Trimming removed 5 bases from V and 4 bases from J; junction bases left unmatched: 4. The length of the CDR3 is 15 residues. The CDR3 sequence: CASSWTSGGLYEQYF. As DNA, the CDR3 is TGTGCCAGCAGTTGGACTAGCGGGGGGCTATACGAGCAGTACTTC.

V usage is TRBV4-3 and J usage is TRBJ2-3, with TRBD2 identical over 7 bases. The V segment lost 2 bases and the J segment 2 bases; nucleotides outside the gene matches: 13. The CDR3 has 18 residues. Germline CDR1 is LGHNA and CDR2 is YSLEER. The CDR3 protein is CASSQNPEWRETTDTQYF. In DNA form, the CDR3 reads TGCGCCAGCAGCCAAAACCCGGAGTGGCGGGAGACCACAGATACGCAGTATTTT.

The V gene is TRBV5-1, the J gene TRBJ2-5, with D maybe TRBD1 (6 bases). The germline V gene encodes CDR1 SGHRS and CDR2 YFSETQ. Trimming shortened V by 1 base and J by 1 base, and 11 bases separated the two germline ends. This CDR3 has 15 amino acids. In nucleotides, the CDR3 is TGCGCCAGCAGCTTGCTAGGGACAACCCAAGAGACCCAGTACTTC. Its protein product is CASSLLGTTQETQYF.

This chain joins TRBV28 and TRBJ2-7, with 7 bases matching TRBD2. The J segment lost 2 bases and the V segment lost 7 bases, leaving 5 bases of the junction unmatched. CDR1 MDHEN and CDR2 SYDVKM come from the germline V gene. This CDR3 is built from 13 residues. CDR3 in DNA: TGTGCCAGCACCGAGCGGGAAGCCTACGAGCAGTACTTC. Encoded protein: CASTEREAYEQYF. The full variable domain, in which reference TRBV28 and TRBJ2-7 provide the parts outside the CDR3, is DVKVTQSSRYLVKRTGEKVFLECVQDMDHENMFWYRQDPGLGLRLIYFSYDVKMKEKGDIPEGYSVSREKKERFSLILESASTNQTSMYLCASTEREAYEQYFGPGTRLTVT.

To note about this clone: The junction departs from the called germline gene at one end, perhaps through a read error. The chain is built from TRBV7-7 and TRBJ2-2, with 7 bases aligning to TRBD2. The CDR3 extends over 16 amino acids. Looked up from germline, CDR1 is SSHAT and CDR2 is FNYEAQ (reference sequence). The CDR3 nucleotides are TGTGCTAGCAGTCAGGACTCGACTAGCAACACCGGGGAGCTGTTTTTT. Translated, it gives CASSQDSTSNTGELFF.

The V and J genes are TRBV29-1 and TRBJ2-3; the match to TRBD2 covers 13 bases. This CDR3 has 15 amino acids. Germline V gene lookup returns CDR1 SQVTM and CDR2 ANQGSEA. With 7 bases clipped from V and 5 bases from J, the junction kept 9 bases outside the gene matches. In DNA form, the CDR3 reads TGCAGCGCAGCGACTAGCGGGAGGTTGCGAGATACGCAGTATTTT. Its translation: CSAATSGRLRDTQYF.

This clone was counted once. This chain links TRBV28 with TRBJ1-1; possible D gene TRBD1, 5 bases. The CDR3 extends over 13 amino acids. V lost 3 bases and J 6 bases, leaving 11 bases between the germline ends. CDR1 and CDR2 (germline): MDHEN, SYDVKM. CDR3 sequence reads: CASSFLRGAEAFF. In DNA, the CDR3 is TGTGCCAGCAGTTTTTTGCGGGGGGCTGAAGCTTTCTTT. Drawing the rest from reference TRBV28 and TRBJ1-1, the complete variable domain is DVKVTQSSRYLVKRTGEKVFLECVQDMDHENMFWYRQDPGLGLRLIYFSYDVKMKEKGDIPEGYSVSREKKERFSLILESASTNQTSMYLCASSFLRGAEAFFGQGTRLTVV.

The rearrangement links TRBV4-3 to TRBJ2-5; D ambiguous. In germline, CDR1 is LGHNA, CDR2 YSLEER. The CDR3 loop spans 14 amino acids. Trimming removed 0 bases from V and 5 bases from J, with 10 bases in between. The CDR3 here is CASSQDYLGETQYF. CDR3 sequence (DNA): TGCGCCAGCAGCCAAGATTATCTCGGGGAGACCCAGTACTTC.

V and J are TRBV4-2 and TRBJ2-6; 8 nucleotides agree with TRBD1. This CDR3 is 18 amino acids long. Germline V lookup: CDR1 LGHNA, CDR2 YNFKEQ. J was trimmed by 0 bases and V by 7 bases; bases with no gene match: 11. The CDR3 sequence is CASKLRQGPISGANVLTF. CDR3 DNA sequence: TGTGCCAGCAAGCTCCGACAGGGGCCAATCTCTGGGGCCAACGTCCTGACTTTC.

The V and J genes are TRBV6-5 and TRBJ1-2; D remains unclear. This CDR3 is built from 14 residues. V was trimmed by 4 bases and J by 4 bases, leaving 13 bases between them. Germline V gene sequence: CDR1 MNHEY, CDR2 SVGAGI. CDR3 loop: CASSSPDGLYGYTF. The CDR3, as DNA: TGTGCCAGCAGTTCCCCGGACGGACTCTATGGCTACACCTTC.

The chain recombines TRBV5-1 with TRBJ1-1; D call uncertain. Germline CDR1 SGHRS, CDR2 YFSETQ. The CDR3 length is 13 residues. V was trimmed by 2 bases and J by 5 bases, leaving 10 bases between them. The CDR3 region is CASSFGQRTEAFF. The DNA of the CDR3 is TGCGCCAGCAGCTTTGGTCAGAGGACTGAAGCTTTCTTT.

The chain recombines TRBV11-2 with TRBJ1-2, with a weak D call TRBD1 (6 bases). The germline V gene has CDR1 SGHAT and CDR2 FQNNGV. The CDR3 sequence is 14 residues long. The V gene lost 1 base and the J gene lost 6 bases, with 12 bases spanning the gap. The CDR3 nucleotides are TGTGCCAGCAGCTTAGGCGGGGGGCACAATGGCTACACCTTC. Its protein is CASSLGGGHNGYTF.

The J gene is TRBJ2-3, the V gene TRBV6-5, with 9 bases that match TRBD1. The CDR3 is 16 amino acids. J lost 8 bases, V lost 4 bases, and 13 bases had no gene match. Germline V gene data show CDR1 as MNHEY and CDR2 as SVGAGI. The CDR3 DNA sequence: TGTGCCAGCAGTTCCCATGGAGGGACAGGGAAAATTACGCAGTATTTT. Encoded protein: CASSSHGGTGKITQYF.